These 22 T cell receptor beta chains were sequenced from one sample in a study of naive and memory T cell subsets. Findings and caveats of the study: Especially in CD8 cells, naive repertoires contained a few larger clonotypes, possibly CD45RA-re-expressing memory cells.

Both TRBC1 and TRBC2 were covered by a beta constant-region primer of two equimolar oligonucleotides. Ligated cDNA was amplified by four rounds of PCR with nested alpha and beta constant-region primers and SP2. From the UMI-ligation and nested PCR reads, TCRdb called clonotypes with MiXCR, one entry per CDR3 protein. This repertoire shows about 150,000 distinct CDR3 sequences, roughly 22% found once; its top ten account for roughly 0.1%. For these TCRs, the target antigens are not known. Sequences were obtained from naive CD4+ T cells from blood. These receptors all stem from a human donor in good health.

This clonotype was counted a few times. This chain's CDR3 is CASSPKLGITVHNEKLFF. The CDR3 nucleotides are TGTGCCAGCAGTCCAAAACTGGGAATAACGGTACATAATGAAAAACTGTTTTTT. The V call is TRBV2, the J call TRBJ1-4; D not certain. Germline-derived CDR1 and CDR2 are SNHLY and FYNNEI. CDR3 length equals 18 residues. Trimming pared 5 bases from V and 4 bases from J, leaving 23 bases between.

This clonotype was observed a few times. The CDR3 DNA reads as TGCAGTGCTAAAGGAGGCAATCAGCCCCAGCATTTT. It specifies CSAKGGNQPQHF. The rearrangement uses TRBV20-1 and TRBJ1-5; D is uncertain. Between the trimmed V and J ends, which lost 4 bases and 2 bases, there was a span of 6 bases. The CDR3 length is 12 residues. The germline V gene has CDR1 DFQATT and CDR2 SNEGSKA (reference sequence).

The V gene is TRBV5-6, the J gene TRBJ2-2, with no clear D. V was cut by 5 bases and J by 6 bases, with 8 bases left in between. This CDR3 spans 12 amino acids. CDR1 and CDR2 (germline): SGHDT, YYEEEE. CDR3 region: CASSLLAGELFF. For the CDR3, the DNA is TGTGCCAGCAGTTTGTTGGCCGGGGAGCTGTTTTTT.

The rearrangement joins TRBV24-1 to TRBJ2-4; D might be TRBD1 (5 bases). V was shortened by 6 bases and J by 6 bases, with 11 bases between the two germline ends. Germline-derived CDR1 and CDR2 are KGHDR and SFDVKD. The CDR3 covers 13 residues. The CDR3 here is CATSRTGLNIQYF. CDR3 sequence (DNA): TGTGCCACCAGTCGCACAGGCCTAAACATTCAGTACTTC.

V and J are TRBV5-1 and TRBJ2-7, with D unclear. The CDR3 extends over 14 amino acids. V was trimmed by 3 bases and J by 3 bases, leaving 13 bases between them. In germline, CDR1 is SGHRS, CDR2 YFSETQ. CDR3 DNA sequence: TGCGCCAGCAGCTGGATGGGCCGGAACTACGAGCAGTACTTC. It specifies CASSWMGRNYEQYF.

This clonotype was found a few times. This chain joins TRBV20-1 and TRBJ2-5; D ambiguous. The CDR3 contains 15 residues. Germline loops: CDR1 DFQATT, CDR2 SNEGSKA (reference sequence). V lost 3 bases to trimming and J lost 0 bases, with 14 bases between them. The CDR3 DNA follows: TGCAGTGCTAGTGATCAGGCTCCGTACCAAGAGACCCAGTACTTC. It encodes CSASDQAPYQETQYF.

This clonotype was seen only a few times. The chain recombines TRBV11-2 with TRBJ1-1; D is unclear. The germline V and J ends were trimmed by 2 bases and 1 base, with 14 bases remaining between them. Germline V gene data show CDR1 as SGHAT and CDR2 as FQNNGV. This CDR3 has 16 amino acids. The CDR3 here is CASSLTMGIKNTEAFF. The CDR3 nucleotides are TGTGCCAGCAGCTTAACGATGGGAATTAAGAACACTGAAGCTTTCTTT.

The table lists this clonotype with a few counts. V gene TRBV6-6 combines with J gene TRBJ1-1; D not resolved. V was pared by 2 bases and J by 7 bases, with 8 bases between. The CDR3 loop spans 12 amino acids. From germline, CDR1 is MNHNY and CDR2 SVGAGI (reference sequence). The CDR3 here is CASSYGFNEAFF. CDR3 DNA: TGTGCCAGCAGTTACGGTTTCAATGAAGCTTTCTTT.

V is TRBV6-6 and J is TRBJ2-1, with unresolved D. Germline V gene lookup returns CDR1 MNHNY and CDR2 SVGAGI (reference sequence). Trimming left V 0 bases short and J 15 bases short, with 15 bases between. This CDR3 spans 13 amino acids. The CDR3 spells CASSYSLPTETFF. In DNA, the CDR3 is TGTGCCAGCAGTTACTCGTTACCTACCGAGACGTTCTTC.

J is TRBJ2-3 and V is TRBV6-2 or TRBV6-3; 12 bases are shared with TRBD2. Germline CDR1 and CDR2: MNHEY and SVGEGT. J was trimmed by 6 bases and V by 7 bases; bases with no gene match: 5. The CDR3 has 14 amino acids. DNA for the CDR3: TGTGCCAGCAAAGGACTAGCGGGATACGATACGCAGTATTTT. Protein: CASKGLAGYDTQYF.

The sample holds many counts of this clonotype. The V gene is TRBV6-2 or TRBV6-3, the J gene TRBJ2-1; TRBD1 aligns across 9 bases. Germline V gene sequence: CDR1 MNHEY, CDR2 SVGEGT. Unmatched junction bases numbered 1, after V lost 4 bases and J lost 6 bases. This CDR3 is 13 amino acids long. CDR3 loop: CASSSGQGNEQFF. Here the CDR3 DNA reads TGTGCCAGCAGTTCGGGACAGGGCAATGAGCAGTTCTTC.

This chain links TRBV27 with TRBJ2-1; D is possibly TRBD2 (6 bases). CDR1 and CDR2 (germline): MNHEY, SMNVEV (reference sequence). This CDR3 region has 16 residues. V lost 2 bases, J lost 2 bases, and 13 bases lay in between. The DNA of the CDR3 is TGTGCCAGCAGTTTACAACTAGCACGTACCTACAATGAGCAGTTCTTC. Translating gives CASSLQLARTYNEQFF.

Only a few counts were recorded for this clonotype. V is TRBV7-9 and J is TRBJ2-5, with D possibly matching TRBD1 (6 bases). V was shortened by 6 bases and J by 0 bases, with 11 bases between the two germline ends. Germline-derived CDR1 and CDR2 are SEHNR and FQNEAQ (reference sequence). This CDR3 is built from 14 residues. CDR3 amino acids: CASRFGQYQETQYF. CDR3 DNA sequence: TGTGCCAGCAGGTTTGGACAGTACCAAGAGACCCAGTACTTC.

This sequence joins TRBV6-6 and TRBJ1-1; D is unclear. Germline lookup yields CDR1 MNHNY and CDR2 SVGAGI (reference sequence). The CDR3 is 14 residues long. The germline V and J ends were trimmed by 5 bases and 1 base, with 11 bases remaining between them. CDR3 in amino acids: CASSHVQPNTEAFF. The DNA of the CDR3 is TGTGCCAGCAGTCACGTACAGCCGAACACTGAAGCTTTCTTT.

This clonotype was counted a few times. This rearrangement joins TRBV20-1 to TRBJ1-5, with 9 bases matching TRBD1. CDR1 DFQATT and CDR2 SNEGSKA come from the germline V gene (reference sequence). The CDR3 length is 12 residues. V lost 6 bases and J lost 7; bases outside the gene matches: 4. The CDR3 coding sequence is TGCAGTGCCAGACAGGGGGACCAGCCCCAGCATTTT. This gives the protein CSARQGDQPQHF.

The chain uses TRBV19 and TRBJ2-2; D uncertain. V was pared by 2 bases and J by 6 bases, with 10 bases between. The CDR3 extends over 14 amino acids. Looked up from germline, CDR1 is LNHDA and CDR2 is SQIVND (reference sequence). CDR3 protein: CASSIIPGAGELFF. Written as DNA, the CDR3 is TGTGCCAGTAGTATAATACCGGGCGCCGGGGAGCTGTTTTTT.

This chain uses TRBV25-1 with TRBJ2-7; D perhaps matches TRBD1 (6 bases). V gave up 8 bases and J gave up 5 bases, with 19 bases separating them. This CDR3 is 14 amino acids long. Germline V gives CDR1 MGHDK, CDR2 SYGVNS. The CDR3 nucleotides read TGTGCCAGCGGTTTCCGAGACAGGCGAAACGAGCAGTACTTC. It is translated as CASGFRDRRNEQYF.

This clonotype was observed a handful of times. This CDR3 reads CSARDLSEFF. The CDR3 bases are TGCAGTGCTAGAGATCTTTCCGAGTTCTTC. This chain joins TRBV20-1 and TRBJ2-1; no clear D gene. The germline gives CDR1 DFQATT, CDR2 SNEGSKA (reference sequence). The CDR3 runs to 10 residues. The V end was cut by 0 bases, the J end by 14 bases, with 8 bases between.

J is TRBJ2-7 and V is TRBV3-1; D not resolved. V was cut by 0 bases and J by 6 bases, with 15 bases left in between. The length of the CDR3 is 15 residues. Per the germline V gene, CDR1 is LGHDT and CDR2 is YNNKEL (reference sequence). The CDR3 DNA follows: TGTGCCAGCAGCCAAGATCCTTTGGTCAGAGGCGAGCAGTACTTC. Amino acid sequence: CASSQDPLVRGEQYF.

This sequence joins TRBV28 and TRBJ2-5; D may be TRBD1 (5 bases). This CDR3 spans 15 amino acids. From germline, CDR1 is MDHEN and CDR2 SYDVKM. V lost 8 bases to trimming and J lost 7 bases, with 23 bases between them. This CDR3 reads CASGSTLDSPLTQYF. DNA for the CDR3: TGTGCCAGCGGAAGCACCTTAGACAGTCCTTTGACCCAGTACTTC.

This clonotype was seen more than once but under ten times. This chain connects TRBV20-1 to TRBJ2-1; weak D call: TRBD2 (5 bases). The CDR3 is made up of 14 amino acids. V lost 3 bases and J 3 bases, leaving 12 bases between the germline ends. The germline V gene has CDR1 DFQATT and CDR2 SNEGSKA (reference sequence). CDR3 DNA sequence: TGCAGTGCTAGTAGTGGGAGAGACTACAATGAGCAGTTCTTC. This sequence encodes CSASSGRDYNEQFF.

This clonotype was observed many times. The chain has TRBV28 and TRBJ1-6, with D uncertain. This CDR3 contains 13 residues. Germline V gene data show CDR1 as MDHEN and CDR2 as SYDVKM. V lost 6 bases and J lost 8, with 11 bases in between. This CDR3 reads CASRVPEDSPLHF. CDR3 in DNA: TGTGCCAGCAGAGTCCCGGAAGATTCACCCCTCCACTTT.